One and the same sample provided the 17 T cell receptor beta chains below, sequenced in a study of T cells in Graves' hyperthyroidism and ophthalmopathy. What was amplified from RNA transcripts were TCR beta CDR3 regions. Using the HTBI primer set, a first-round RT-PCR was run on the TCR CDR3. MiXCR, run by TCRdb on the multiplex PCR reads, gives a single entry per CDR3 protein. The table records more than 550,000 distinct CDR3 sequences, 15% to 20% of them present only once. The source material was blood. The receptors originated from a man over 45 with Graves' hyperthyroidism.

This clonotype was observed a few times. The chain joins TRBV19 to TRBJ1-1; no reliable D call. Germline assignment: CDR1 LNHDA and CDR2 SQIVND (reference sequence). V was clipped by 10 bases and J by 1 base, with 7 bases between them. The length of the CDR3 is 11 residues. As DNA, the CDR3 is TGTGCCACTTATGAGAACACTGAAGCTTTCTTT. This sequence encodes CATYENTEAFF.

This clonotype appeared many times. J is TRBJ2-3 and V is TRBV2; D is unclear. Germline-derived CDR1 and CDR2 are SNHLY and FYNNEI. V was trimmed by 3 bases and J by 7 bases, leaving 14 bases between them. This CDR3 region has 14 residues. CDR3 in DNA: TGTGCCAGCAGTGACCCGATGCTTCTTTATACGCAGTATTTT. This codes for CASSDPMLLYTQYF.

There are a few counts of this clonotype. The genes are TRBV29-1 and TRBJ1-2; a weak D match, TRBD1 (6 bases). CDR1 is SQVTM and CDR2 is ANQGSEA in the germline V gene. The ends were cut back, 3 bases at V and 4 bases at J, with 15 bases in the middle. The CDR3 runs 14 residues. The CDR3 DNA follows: TGCAGCGTTGAGAGGCAGGGGAAAATCTATGGCTACACCTTC. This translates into CSVERQGKIYGYTF.

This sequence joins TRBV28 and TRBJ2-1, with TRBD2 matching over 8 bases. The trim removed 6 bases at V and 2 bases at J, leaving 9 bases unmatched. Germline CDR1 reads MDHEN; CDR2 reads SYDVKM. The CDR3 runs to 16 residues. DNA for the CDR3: TGTGCCAGCAGCTCCGGGGCTAGCGGGCCCTACAATGAGCAGTTCTTC. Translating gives CASSSGASGPYNEQFF.

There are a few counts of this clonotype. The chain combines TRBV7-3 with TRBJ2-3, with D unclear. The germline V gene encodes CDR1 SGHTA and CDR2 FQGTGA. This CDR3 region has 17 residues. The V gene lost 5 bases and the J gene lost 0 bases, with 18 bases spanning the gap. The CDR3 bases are TGTGCCAGCAGCCGCCAAGTCGCGCTTCCTAGCACAGATACGCAGTATTTT. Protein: CASSRQVALPSTDTQYF. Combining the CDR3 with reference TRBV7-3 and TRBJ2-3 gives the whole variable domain GAGVSQTPSNKVTEKGKYVELRCDPISGHTALYWYRQSLGQGPEFLIYFQGTGAADDSGLPNDRFFAVRPEGSVSTLKIQRTERGDSAVYLCASSRQVALPSTDTQYFGPGTRLTVL.

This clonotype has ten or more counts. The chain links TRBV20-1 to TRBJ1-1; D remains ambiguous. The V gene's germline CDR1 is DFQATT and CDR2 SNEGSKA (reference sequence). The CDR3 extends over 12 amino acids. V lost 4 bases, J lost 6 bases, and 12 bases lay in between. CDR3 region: CSATGFGAEAFF. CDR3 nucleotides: TGCAGTGCTACAGGCTTCGGGGCTGAAGCTTTCTTT.

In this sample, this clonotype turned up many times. The CDR3 here is CASSIQSGTGINEQYF. In nucleotides, the CDR3 is TGTGCCAGCAGCATCCAATCCGGGACAGGGATCAACGAGCAGTACTTC. J is TRBJ2-7 and V is TRBV7-2; 9 nucleotides align to TRBD1. V lost 5 bases and J lost 5; bases outside the gene matches: 13. The CDR3 contains 16 residues. CDR1 SGHTA and CDR2 FQGNSA come from the germline V gene.

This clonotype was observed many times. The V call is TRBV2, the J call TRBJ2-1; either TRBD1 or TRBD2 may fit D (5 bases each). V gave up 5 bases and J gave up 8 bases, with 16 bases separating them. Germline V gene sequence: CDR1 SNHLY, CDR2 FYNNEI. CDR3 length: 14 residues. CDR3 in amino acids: CASSPGTSEDEQFF. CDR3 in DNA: TGTGCCAGCAGTCCCGGGACCTCGGAGGATGAGCAGTTCTTC.

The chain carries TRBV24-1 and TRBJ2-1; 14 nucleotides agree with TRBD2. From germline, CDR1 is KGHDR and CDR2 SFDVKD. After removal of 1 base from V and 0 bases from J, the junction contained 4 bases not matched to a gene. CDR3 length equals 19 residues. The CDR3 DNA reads TGTGCCACCAGTGATTTCGGACTAGCGGGGGGTAGCTCCTACAATGAGCAGTTCTTC. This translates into CATSDFGLAGGSSYNEQFF.

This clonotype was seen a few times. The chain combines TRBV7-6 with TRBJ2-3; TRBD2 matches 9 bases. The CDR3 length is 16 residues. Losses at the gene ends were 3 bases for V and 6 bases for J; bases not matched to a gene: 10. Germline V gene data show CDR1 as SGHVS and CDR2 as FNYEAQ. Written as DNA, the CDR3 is TGTGCCAGCAGCTTTAATAGCGGGAGCCTCTCGGATACGCAGTATTTT. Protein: CASSFNSGSLSDTQYF.

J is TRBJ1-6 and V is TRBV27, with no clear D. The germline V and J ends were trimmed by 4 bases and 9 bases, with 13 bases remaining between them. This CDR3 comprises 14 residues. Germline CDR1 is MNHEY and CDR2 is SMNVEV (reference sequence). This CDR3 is CASSSVGSRSPLHF. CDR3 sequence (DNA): TGTGCCAGCAGTTCTGTAGGAAGTCGTTCACCCCTCCACTTT.

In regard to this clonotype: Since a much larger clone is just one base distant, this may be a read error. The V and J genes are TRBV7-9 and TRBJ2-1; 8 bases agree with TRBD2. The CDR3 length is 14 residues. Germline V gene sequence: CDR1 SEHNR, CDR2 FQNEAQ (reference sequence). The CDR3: CALRGAGGYNKQFF. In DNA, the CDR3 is TGTGCCCTCCGGGGCGCGGGAGGTTACAATAAGCAGTTCTTC.

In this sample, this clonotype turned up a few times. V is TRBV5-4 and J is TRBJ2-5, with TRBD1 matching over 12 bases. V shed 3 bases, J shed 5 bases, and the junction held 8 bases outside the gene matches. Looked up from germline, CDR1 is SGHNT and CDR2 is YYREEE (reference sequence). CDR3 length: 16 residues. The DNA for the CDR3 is TGTGCCAGCAGCTCGAACCGGGACAGGGGGCACGAGACCCAGTACTTC. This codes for CASSSNRDRGHETQYF. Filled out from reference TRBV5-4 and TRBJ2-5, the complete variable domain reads ETGVTQSPTHLIKTRGQQVTLRCSSQSGHNTVSWYQQALGQGPQFIFQYYREEENGRGNFPPRFSGLQFPNYSSELNVNALELDDSALYLCASSSNRDRGHETQYFGPGTRLLVL.

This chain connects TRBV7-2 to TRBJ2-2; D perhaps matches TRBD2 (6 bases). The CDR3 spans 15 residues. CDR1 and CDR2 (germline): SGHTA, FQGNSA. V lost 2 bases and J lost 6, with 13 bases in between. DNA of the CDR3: TGTGCCAGCAGCTTAAGGGGCGCGGGGCCCGGGGAGCTGTTTTTT. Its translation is CASSLRGAGPGELFF.

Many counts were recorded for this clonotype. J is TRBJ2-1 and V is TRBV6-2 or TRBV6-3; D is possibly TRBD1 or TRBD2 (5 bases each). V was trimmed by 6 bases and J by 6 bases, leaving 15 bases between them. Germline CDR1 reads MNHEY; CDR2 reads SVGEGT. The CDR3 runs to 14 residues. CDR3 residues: CASSISGAINEQFF. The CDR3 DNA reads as TGTGCCAGCAGCATCTCCGGGGCTATCAATGAGCAGTTCTTC.

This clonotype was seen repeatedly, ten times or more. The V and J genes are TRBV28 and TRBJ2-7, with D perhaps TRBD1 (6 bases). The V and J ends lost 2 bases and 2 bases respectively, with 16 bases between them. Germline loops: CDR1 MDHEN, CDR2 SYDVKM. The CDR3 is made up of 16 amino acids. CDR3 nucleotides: TGTGCCAGCAGTTTACCCGGGACATTTTCCCCCTACGAGCAGTACTTC. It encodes CASSLPGTFSPYEQYF.

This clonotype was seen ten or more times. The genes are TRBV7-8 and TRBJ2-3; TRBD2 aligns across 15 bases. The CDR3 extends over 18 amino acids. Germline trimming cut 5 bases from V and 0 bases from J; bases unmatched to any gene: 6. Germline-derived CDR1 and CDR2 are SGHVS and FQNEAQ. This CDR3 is CASSHWTSGRVSTDTQYF. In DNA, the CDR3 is TGTGCCAGCAGCCACTGGACTAGCGGGAGGGTCAGCACAGATACGCAGTATTTT.